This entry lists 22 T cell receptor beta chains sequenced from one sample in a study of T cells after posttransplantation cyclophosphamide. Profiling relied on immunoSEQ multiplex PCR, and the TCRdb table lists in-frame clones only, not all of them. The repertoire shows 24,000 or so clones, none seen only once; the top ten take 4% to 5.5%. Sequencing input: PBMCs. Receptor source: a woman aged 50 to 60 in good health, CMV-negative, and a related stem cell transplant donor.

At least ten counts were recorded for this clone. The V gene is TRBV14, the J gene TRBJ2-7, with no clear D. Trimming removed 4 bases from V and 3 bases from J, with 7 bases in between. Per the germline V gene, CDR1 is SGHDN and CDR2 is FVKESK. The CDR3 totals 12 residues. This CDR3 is CASSPTHYEQYF. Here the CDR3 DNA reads TGTGCCAGCAGCCCCACACACTACGAGCAGTACTTC.

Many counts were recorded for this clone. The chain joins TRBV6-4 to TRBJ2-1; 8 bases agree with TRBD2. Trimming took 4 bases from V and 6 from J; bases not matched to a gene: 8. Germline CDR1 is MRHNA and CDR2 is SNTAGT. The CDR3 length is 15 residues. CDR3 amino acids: CASSVSSGSGNEQFF. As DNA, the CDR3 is TGTGCCAGCAGTGTATCTAGCGGGTCGGGCAATGAGCAGTTCTTC.

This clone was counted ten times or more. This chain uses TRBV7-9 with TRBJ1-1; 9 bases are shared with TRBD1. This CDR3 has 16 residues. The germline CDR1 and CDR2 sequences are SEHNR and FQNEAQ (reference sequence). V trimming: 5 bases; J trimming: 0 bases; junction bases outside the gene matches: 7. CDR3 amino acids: CASSQSGTGLNTEAFF. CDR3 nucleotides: TGTGCCAGCAGCCAATCAGGGACAGGGTTGAACACTGAAGCTTTCTTT.

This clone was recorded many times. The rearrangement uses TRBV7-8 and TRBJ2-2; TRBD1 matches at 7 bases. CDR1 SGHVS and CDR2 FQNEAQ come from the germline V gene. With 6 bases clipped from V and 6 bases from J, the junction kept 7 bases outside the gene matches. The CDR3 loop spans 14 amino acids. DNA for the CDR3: TGTGCCAGCAGAGGGGGCAGAGTGGCCGGGGAGCTGTTTTTT. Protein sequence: CASRGGRVAGELFF.

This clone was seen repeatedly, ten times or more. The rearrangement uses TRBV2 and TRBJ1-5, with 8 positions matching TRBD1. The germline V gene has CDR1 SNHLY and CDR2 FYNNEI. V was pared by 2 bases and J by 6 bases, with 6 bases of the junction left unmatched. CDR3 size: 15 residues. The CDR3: CASSESFRGRQPQHF. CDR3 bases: TGTGCCAGCAGTGAAAGTTTCAGGGGGCGTCAGCCCCAGCATTTT.

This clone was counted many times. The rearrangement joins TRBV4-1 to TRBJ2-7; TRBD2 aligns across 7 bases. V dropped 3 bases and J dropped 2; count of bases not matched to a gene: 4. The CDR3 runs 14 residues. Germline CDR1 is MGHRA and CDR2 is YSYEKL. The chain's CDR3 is CASSHPGLTYEQYF. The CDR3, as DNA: TGCGCCAGCAGCCACCCGGGACTAACCTACGAGCAGTACTTC.

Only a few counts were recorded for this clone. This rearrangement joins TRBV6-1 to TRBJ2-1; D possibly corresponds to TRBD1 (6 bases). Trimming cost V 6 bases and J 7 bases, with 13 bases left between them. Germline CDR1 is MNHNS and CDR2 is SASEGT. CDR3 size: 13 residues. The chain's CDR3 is CASSPVQGNEQFF. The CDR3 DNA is TGTGCCAGCAGCCCCGTACAGGGAAATGAGCAGTTCTTC.

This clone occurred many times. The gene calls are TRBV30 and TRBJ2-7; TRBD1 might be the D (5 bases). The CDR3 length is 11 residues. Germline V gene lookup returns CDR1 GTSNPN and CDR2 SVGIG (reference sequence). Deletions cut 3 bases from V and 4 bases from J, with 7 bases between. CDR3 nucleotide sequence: TGTGCCTGGAGCCAGGGATACGAGCAGTACTTC. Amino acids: CAWSQGYEQYF.

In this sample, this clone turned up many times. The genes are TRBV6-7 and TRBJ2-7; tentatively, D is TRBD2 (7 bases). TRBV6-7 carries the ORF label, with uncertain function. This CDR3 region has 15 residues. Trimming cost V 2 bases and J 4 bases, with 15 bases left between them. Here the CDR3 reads CASSYGGGRGYEQYF. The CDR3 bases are TGTGCCAGCAGTTACGGGGGGGGAAGGGGGTACGAGCAGTACTTC.

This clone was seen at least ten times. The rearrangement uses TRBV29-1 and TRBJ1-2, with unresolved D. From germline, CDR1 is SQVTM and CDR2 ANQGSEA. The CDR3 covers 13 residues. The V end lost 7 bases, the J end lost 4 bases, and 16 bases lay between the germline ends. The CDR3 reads CSARSGLSYGYTF. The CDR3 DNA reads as TGCAGCGCCCGGAGTGGACTGTCCTATGGCTACACCTTC.

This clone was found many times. CDR3 sequence (DNA): TGTGCCAGCAGACCCCTTGCAGGGCGGGGCACTGAAGCTTTCTTT. This gives the protein CASRPLAGRGTEAFF. V gene TRBV6-6 combines with J gene TRBJ1-1; weak D call: TRBD1 (5 bases). CDR3 length: 15 amino acids. From germline, CDR1 is MNHNY and CDR2 SVGAGI (reference sequence). V lost 6 bases and J 4 bases, leaving 18 bases between the germline ends.

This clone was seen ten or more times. The CDR3 DNA reads as TGTGCCAGCAGCGAGACAGGGGGCGGCTACGAGCAGTACTTC. Translated, it gives CASSETGGGYEQYF. The rearrangement links TRBV7-3 to TRBJ2-7; 10 bases align to TRBD1. CDR1 SGHTA and CDR2 FQGTGA come from the germline V gene. V dropped 5 bases and J dropped 3; count of bases not matched to a gene: 4. The CDR3 is 14 amino acids.

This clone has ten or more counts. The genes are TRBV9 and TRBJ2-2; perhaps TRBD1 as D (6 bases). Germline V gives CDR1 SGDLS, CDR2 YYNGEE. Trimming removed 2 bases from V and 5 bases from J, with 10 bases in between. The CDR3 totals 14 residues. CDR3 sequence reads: CASSVDRLTGELFF. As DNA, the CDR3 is TGTGCCAGCAGCGTGGACAGACTAACCGGGGAGCTGTTTTTT.

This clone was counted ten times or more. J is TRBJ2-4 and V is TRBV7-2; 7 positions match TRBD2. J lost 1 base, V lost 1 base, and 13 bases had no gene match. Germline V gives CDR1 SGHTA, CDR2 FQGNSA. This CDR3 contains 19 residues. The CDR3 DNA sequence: TGTGCCAGCAGCTTAGATTATTCCGACTGGGGGGGGGCCAAAAACATTCAGTACTTC. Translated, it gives CASSLDYSDWGGAKNIQYF.

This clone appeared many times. Here the CDR3 DNA reads TGTGCCAGCAGCTTGGGGGGAAGAGCGGGGGGTGAGTACAATGAGCAGTTCTTC. It specifies CASSLGGRAGGEYNEQFF. The V and J genes are TRBV11-2 and TRBJ2-1, with 9 positions matching TRBD2. With V trimmed by 3 bases and J by 4 bases, 13 bases remained unmatched. This CDR3 has 18 amino acids. Germline V CDR1 and CDR2: SGHAT, FQNNGV.

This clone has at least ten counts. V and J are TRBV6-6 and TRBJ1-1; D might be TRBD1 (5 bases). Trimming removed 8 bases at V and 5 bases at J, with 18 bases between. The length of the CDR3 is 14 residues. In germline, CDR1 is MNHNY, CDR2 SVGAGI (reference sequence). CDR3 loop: CASRETRDRTEAFF. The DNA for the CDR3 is TGTGCCAGCCGAGAGACCAGGGATCGGACTGAAGCTTTCTTT.

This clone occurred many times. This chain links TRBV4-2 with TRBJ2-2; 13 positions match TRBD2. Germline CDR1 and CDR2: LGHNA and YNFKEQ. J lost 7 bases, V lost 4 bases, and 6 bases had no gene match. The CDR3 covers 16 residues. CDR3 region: CASSPEGLAGVGELFF. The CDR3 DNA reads TGTGCCAGCAGCCCAGAAGGACTAGCGGGAGTCGGGGAGCTGTTTTTT.

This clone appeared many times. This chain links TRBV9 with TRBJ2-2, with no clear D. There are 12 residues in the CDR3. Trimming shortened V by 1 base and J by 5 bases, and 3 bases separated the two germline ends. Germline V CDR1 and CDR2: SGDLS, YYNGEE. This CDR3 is CASSVSTGELFF. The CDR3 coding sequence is TGTGCCAGCAGCGTATCTACCGGGGAGCTGTTTTTT.

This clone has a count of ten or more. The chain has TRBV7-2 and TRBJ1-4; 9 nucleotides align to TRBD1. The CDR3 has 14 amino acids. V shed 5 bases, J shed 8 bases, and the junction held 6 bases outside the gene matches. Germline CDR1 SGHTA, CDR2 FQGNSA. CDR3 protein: CASSQQGADEKLFF. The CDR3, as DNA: TGTGCCAGCAGCCAACAGGGGGCGGACGAAAAACTGTTTTTT.

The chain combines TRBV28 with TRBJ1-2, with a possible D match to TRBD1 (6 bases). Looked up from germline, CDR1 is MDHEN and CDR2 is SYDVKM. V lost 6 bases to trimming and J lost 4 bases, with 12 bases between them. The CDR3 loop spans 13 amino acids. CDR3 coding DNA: TGTGCCAGCAGGGGGGCAGGGGCCTATGGCTACACCTTC. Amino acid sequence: CASRGAGAYGYTF.

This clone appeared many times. CDR3 sequence reads: CASTIRGGNTEAFF. The CDR3 coding sequence is TGTGCCAGTACCATTCGGGGGGGAAACACTGAAGCTTTCTTT. The chain uses TRBV19 and TRBJ1-1; maybe TRBD1 (5 bases). The CDR3 has 14 residues. Trimming removed 7 bases from V and 2 bases from J, with 14 bases in between. The V gene's germline CDR1 is LNHDA and CDR2 SQIVND (reference sequence).

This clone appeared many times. CDR3: CASSEFFFLSIAEQFF. CDR3 DNA sequence: TGTGCCAGCAGTGAATTCTTTTTTCTGTCTATAGCGGAGCAGTTCTTC. This chain uses TRBV6-1 with TRBJ2-1; tentative D call: TRBD2 (5 bases). CDR1 and CDR2 (germline): MNHNS, SASEGT. Trimming removed 2 bases at V and 10 bases at J, with 21 bases between. CDR3 length: 16 amino acids.